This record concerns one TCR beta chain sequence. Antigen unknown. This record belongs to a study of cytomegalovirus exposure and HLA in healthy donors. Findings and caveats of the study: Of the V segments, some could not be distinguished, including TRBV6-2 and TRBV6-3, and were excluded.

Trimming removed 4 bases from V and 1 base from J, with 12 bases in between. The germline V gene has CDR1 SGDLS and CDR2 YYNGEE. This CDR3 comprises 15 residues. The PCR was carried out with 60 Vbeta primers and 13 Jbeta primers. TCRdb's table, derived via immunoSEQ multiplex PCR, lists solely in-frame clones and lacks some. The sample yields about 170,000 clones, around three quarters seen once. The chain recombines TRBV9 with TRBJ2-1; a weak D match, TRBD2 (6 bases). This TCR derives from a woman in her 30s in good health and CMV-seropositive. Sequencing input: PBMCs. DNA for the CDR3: TGTGCCAGCAGCCCCGGGACTCCGTCCTACAATGAGCAGTTCTTC. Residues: CASSPGTPSYNEQFF.